This T cell receptor beta chain was observed in a study of radiotherapy plus CTLA-4 blockade in lung cancer. On the study more broadly: Around 19% of enrolled patients responded objectively, and more than 30% had disease control. Study conclusions and caveats: Tumor-origin TCR clones grew in blood after radiotherapy plus ipilimumab. Early clonal dynamics of blood T cells, together with interferon-beta, were reported as the best response predictor.

TCRdb's copy holds only in-frame clones and misses some; the assay was immunoSEQ multiplex PCR. The sample carries about 38,000 clones, about 68% recorded once. CDR1 is MNHNS, CDR2 SASEGT, per germline. The V gene lost 8 bases and the J gene lost 2 bases, with 16 bases spanning the gap. The CDR3 has 15 residues. As to this clone: Its specificity is not known. Other nucleotide sequences from this sample produce the same CDR3.

Focal radiation plus CTLA-4 blockade with ipilimumab was given to patients with chemo-refractory metastatic non-small-cell lung cancer. This chain links TRBV6-1 with TRBJ2-1; maybe TRBD2 (6 bases). The sequences come from peripheral blood, collected from a patient treated with radiotherapy plus ipilimumab. The TCR was taken from a human donor with non-small cell lung cancer who had stable disease on radiotherapy plus ipilimumab. CDR3 nucleotides: TGTGCCAGCGGCCTACTAGCTGGACCCTACAATGAGCAGTTCTTC. Protein product: CASGLLAGPYNEQFF.